The present T cell receptor (beta chain) was sequenced within a study of tumor-infiltrating lymphocytes in localized non-small cell lung cancer. About the research overall: Patients included smokers and never-smokers with various histologies, some sampled after neoadjuvant chemotherapy. Study conclusions and caveats: Tumors had more T cell infiltration than uninvolved lung, per TCRbeta sequencing and CD3 counts.

Clones were read by immunoSEQ multiplex PCR, and TCRdb kept only the in-frame ones, dropping some. Among 27,000 or so clones, approximately 83% were seen once, and the ten largest hold roughly 2%. The germline V gene encodes CDR1 SNHLY and CDR2 FYNNEI. V was clipped by 8 bases and J by 0 bases, with 13 bases between them. The CDR3 covers 14 residues. Regarding this clone: Antigen specificity is unknown.

This sequence originates from a human donor with non-small cell lung cancer. Sequenced input: lung tumor tissue. This rearrangement joins TRBV2 to TRBJ1-1, with D possibly being TRBD1 (5 bases). CDR3 loop: CASQRDGLNTEAFF. In DNA form, the CDR3 reads TGTGCCAGCCAACGGGACGGACTGAACACTGAAGCTTTCTTT. Full variable domain (outside the CDR3, taken from reference TRBV2 and TRBJ1-1): EPEVTQTPSHQVTQMGQEVILRCVPISNHLYFYWYRQILGQKVEFLVSFYNNEISEKSEIFDDQFSVERPDGSNFTLKIRSTKLEDSAMYFCASQRDGLNTEAFFGQGTRLTVV.